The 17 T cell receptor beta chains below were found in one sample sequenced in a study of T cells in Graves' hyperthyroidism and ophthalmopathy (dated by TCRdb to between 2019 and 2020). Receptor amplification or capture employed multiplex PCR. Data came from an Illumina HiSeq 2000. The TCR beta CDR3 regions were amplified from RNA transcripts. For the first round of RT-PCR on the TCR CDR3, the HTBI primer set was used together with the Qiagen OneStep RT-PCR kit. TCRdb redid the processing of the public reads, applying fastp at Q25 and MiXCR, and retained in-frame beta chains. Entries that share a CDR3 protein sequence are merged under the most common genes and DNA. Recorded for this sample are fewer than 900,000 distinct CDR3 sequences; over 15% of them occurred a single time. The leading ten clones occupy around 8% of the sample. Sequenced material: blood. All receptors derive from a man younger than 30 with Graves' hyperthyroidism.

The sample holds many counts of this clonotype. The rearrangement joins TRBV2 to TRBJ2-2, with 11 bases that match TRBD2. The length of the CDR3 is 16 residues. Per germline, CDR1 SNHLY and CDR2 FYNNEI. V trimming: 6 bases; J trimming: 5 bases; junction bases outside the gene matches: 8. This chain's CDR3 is CASRATSGRGTGELFF. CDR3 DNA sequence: TGTGCCAGCAGGGCTACTAGCGGGAGAGGGACCGGGGAGCTGTTTTTT.

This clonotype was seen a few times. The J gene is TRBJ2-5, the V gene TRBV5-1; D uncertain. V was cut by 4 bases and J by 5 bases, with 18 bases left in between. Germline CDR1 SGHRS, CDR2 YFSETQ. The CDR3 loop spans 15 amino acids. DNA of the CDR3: TGCGCCAGCAGCCTCGGTCTCCCCAACGTGGAGACCCAGTACTTC. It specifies CASSLGLPNVETQYF.

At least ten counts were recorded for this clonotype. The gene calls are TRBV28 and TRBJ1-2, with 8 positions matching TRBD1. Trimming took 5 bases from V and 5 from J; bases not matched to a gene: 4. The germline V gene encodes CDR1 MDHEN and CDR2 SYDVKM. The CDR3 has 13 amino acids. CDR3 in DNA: TGTGCCAGCAGTATGGGACAGGAGTATGGCTACACCTTC. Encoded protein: CASSMGQEYGYTF.

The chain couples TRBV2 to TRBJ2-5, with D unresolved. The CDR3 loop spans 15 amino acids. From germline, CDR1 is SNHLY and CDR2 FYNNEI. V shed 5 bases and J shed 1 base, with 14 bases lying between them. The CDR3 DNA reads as TGTGCCAGCAGTCCACCACCAGGCGGCCAAGAGACCCAGTACTTC. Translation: CASSPPPGGQETQYF.

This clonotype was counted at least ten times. The CDR3 loop is CASSAGTTNTGELFF. The CDR3 region has the DNA TGTGCCAGCAGTGCCGGGACAACGAACACCGGGGAGCTGTTTTTT. The V and J genes are TRBV2 and TRBJ2-2; tentative D call: TRBD1 (6 bases). This CDR3 has 15 residues. Looked up from germline, CDR1 is SNHLY and CDR2 is FYNNEI. Trimming took off 4 bases at V and 0 bases at J, with 9 bases between the two ends.

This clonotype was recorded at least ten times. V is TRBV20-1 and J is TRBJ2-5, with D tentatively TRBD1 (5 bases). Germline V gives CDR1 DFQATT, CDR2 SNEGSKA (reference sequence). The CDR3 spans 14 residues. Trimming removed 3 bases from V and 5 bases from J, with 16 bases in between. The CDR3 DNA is TGCAGTGCTAGGGGGCCGGATTACGCGGAGACCCAGTACTTC. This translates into CSARGPDYAETQYF.

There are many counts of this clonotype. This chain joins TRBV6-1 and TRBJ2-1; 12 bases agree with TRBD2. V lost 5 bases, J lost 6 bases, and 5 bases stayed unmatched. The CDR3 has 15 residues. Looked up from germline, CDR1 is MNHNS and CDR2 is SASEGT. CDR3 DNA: TGTGCCAGCAGTTCCCTAGCGGGAGGGGGCAATGAGCAGTTCTTC. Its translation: CASSSLAGGGNEQFF.

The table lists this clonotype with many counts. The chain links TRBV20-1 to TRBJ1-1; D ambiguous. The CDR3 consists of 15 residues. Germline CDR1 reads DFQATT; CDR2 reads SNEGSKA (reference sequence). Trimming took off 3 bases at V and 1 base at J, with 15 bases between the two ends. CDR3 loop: CSARTEAWKNTEAFF. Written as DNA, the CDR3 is TGCAGTGCTAGGACCGAGGCCTGGAAGAACACTGAAGCTTTCTTT.

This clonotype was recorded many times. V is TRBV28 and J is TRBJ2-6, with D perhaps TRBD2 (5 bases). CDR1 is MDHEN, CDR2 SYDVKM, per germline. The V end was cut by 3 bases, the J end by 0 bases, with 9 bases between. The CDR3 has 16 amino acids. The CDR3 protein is CASSFLGNSGANVLTF. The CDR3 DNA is TGTGCCAGCAGTTTCCTCGGGAACTCTGGGGCCAACGTCCTGACTTTC.

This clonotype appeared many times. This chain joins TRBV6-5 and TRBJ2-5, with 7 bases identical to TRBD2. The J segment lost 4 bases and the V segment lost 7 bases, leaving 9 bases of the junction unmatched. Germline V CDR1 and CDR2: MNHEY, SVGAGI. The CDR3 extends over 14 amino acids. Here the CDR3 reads CASTNWGGGETQYF. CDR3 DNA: TGTGCCAGCACCAACTGGGGGGGAGGAGAGACCCAGTACTTC.

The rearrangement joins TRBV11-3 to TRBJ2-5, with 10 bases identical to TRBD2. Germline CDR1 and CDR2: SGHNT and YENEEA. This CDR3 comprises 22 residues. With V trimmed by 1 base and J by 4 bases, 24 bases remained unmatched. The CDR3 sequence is CASSLGEVEASGSFGPGETQYF. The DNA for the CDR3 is TGTGCCAGCAGCTTAGGAGAGGTTGAGGCTAGCGGGAGTTTTGGCCCTGGAGAGACCCAGTACTTC.

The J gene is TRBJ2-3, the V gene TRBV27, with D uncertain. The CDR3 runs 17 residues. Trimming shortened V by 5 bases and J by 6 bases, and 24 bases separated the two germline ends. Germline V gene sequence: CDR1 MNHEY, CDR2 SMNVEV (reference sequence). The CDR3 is CASSLYSVGLRADTQYF. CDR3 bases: TGTGCCAGCAGTCTTTACAGCGTCGGCCTGCGTGCGGATACGCAGTATTTT.

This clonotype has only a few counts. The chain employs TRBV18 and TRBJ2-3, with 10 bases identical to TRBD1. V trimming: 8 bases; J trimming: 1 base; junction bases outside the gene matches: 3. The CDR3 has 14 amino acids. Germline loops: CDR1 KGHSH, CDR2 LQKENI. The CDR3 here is CASAGQGRTDTQYF. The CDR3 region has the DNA TGTGCCAGCGCGGGACAGGGGCGCACAGATACGCAGTATTTT.

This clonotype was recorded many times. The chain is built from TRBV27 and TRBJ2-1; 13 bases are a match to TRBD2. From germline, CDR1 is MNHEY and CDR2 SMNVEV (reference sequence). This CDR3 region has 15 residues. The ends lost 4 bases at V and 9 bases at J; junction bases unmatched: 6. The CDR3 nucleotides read TGTGCCAGCAGTTCACTAGCGGGAGGGCCGGGTGAGCAGTTCTTC. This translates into CASSSLAGGPGEQFF.

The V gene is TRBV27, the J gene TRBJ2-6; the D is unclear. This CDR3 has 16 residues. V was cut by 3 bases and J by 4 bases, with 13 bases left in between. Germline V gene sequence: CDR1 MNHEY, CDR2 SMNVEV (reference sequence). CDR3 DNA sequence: TGTGCCAGCAGTTTTACGAGGCTGTGGGGGGCCAACGTCCTGACTTTC. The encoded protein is CASSFTRLWGANVLTF.

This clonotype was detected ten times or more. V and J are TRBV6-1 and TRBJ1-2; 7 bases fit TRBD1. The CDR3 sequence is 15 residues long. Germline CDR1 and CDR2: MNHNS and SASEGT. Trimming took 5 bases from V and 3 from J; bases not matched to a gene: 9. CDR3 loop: CASSTRRGEDYGYTF. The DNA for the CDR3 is TGTGCCAGCAGTACCCGCAGGGGGGAGGACTATGGCTACACCTTC.

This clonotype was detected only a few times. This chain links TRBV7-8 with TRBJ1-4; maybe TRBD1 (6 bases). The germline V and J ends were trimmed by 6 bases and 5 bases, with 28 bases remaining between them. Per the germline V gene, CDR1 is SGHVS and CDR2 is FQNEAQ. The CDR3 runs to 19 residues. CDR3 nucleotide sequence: TGTGCCAGCAGGCTTAAGAGGACAGAAAATAGGGAGGAGAATGAAAAACTGTTTTTT. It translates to CASRLKRTENREENEKLFF.